A selection of T cell receptor beta chains follows, all from one sample in a study of shared clonotypes between healthy human individuals. The table came from immunoSEQ multiplex PCR; TCRdb's copy has only in-frame clones and leaves some out. The table shows 2 million to 2.5 million clones, with roughly 92% occurring only once. Specimen: naive CD4+ T cells from PBMCs. The receptors here all came from a man younger than 35 in good health. Some clones in this sample may be carry-over from other donors' samples. CDR3s include the opening cysteine and the closing phenylalanine or tryptophan.

j_call | v_call | cdr3_length | cdr3_aa
TRBJ1-6 | TRBV30 | 13 | CAWSGDVHSPLHF
TRBJ2-1 | TRBV11-2 | 18 | CASSLDILAGSGYNEQFF
TRBJ2-7 | TRBV27 | 15 | CASSLWGGSSYEQYF
TRBJ2-7 | TRBV7-9 | 14 | CASSLGDHPYEQYF
TRBJ1-1 | TRBV4-2 | 14 | CASSQPPGKAEAFF
TRBJ2-3 | TRBV10-1 | 19 | CASSRPWAGIIPSPDTQYF
TRBJ1-2 | TRBV30 | 14 | CAWSVGTGPYGYTF
TRBJ1-2 | TRBV6-6 | 14 | CASSYESLNYGYTF
TRBJ2-2 | TRBV28 | 13 | CATPGGPSGELFF
TRBJ2-7 | TRBV5-4 | 17 | CASSLDPPWPVGAEQYF
TRBJ2-1 | TRBV4-1 | 16 | CASSQDLGSGYNEQFF
TRBJ1-1 | TRBV18 | 11 | CASSPGPAAFF
TRBJ1-1 | TRBV28 | 14 | CASSPPLKGLEAFF
TRBJ2-3 | TRBV7-3 | 16 | CASSLNPAGGIDTQYF
TRBJ1-5 | TRBV19 | 15 | CATRPGTGGNQPQHF
TRBJ1-1 | TRBV2 | 12 | CASRDRGPEAFF
TRBJ2-5 | TRBV29-1 | 12 | CSVRQGSETQYF
TRBJ2-7 | TRBV10-3 | 11 | CAIGITYEQYF
TRBJ2-5 | TRBV29-1 | 14 | CSVGFGLGQETQYF
TRBJ1-6 | TRBV6-5 | 12 | CASRGYNSPLHF
TRBJ2-3 | TRBV15 | 18 | CATSTRATSGASTDTQYF
TRBJ2-7 | TRBV28 | 14 | CASSSLTEYYEQYF
TRBJ2-1 | TRBV29-1 | 12 | CSVVRGANEQFF
TRBJ1-1 | TRBV30 | 12 | CARGQTNTEAFF
TRBJ2-7 | TRBV7-2 | 14 | CASSLELGPYEQYF
TRBJ1-1 | TRBV18 | 16 | CASSLFLRGLGTEAFF
TRBJ1-2 | TRBV21-1 | 16 | CASSALGQGDFYGYTF
TRBJ2-3 | TRBV28 | 13 | CASRGDGTDTQYF
TRBJ2-1 | TRBV11-1 | 17 | CASSPTPGLGNYNEQFF
TRBJ2-5 | TRBV5-5 | 14 | CASSLWTNQETQYF
TRBJ1-2 | TRBV5-6 | 13 | CASVPSLTYGYTF
TRBJ2-5 | TRBV12-5 | 12 | CASGPGEETQYF
TRBJ1-2 | TRBV18 | 14 | CASSEGRDGYGYTF
TRBJ1-2 | TRBV6-5 | 12 | CASSMTPYGYTF
TRBJ2-7 | TRBV28 | 16 | CASSFGQLSESYEQYF
TRBJ2-7 | TRBV28 | 14 | CASSLSGTRYEQYF
TRBJ2-7 | TRBV13 | 16 | CASSLGPGQGTYEQYF
TRBJ1-2 | TRBV18 | 16 | CASSPPSADTNYGYTF
TRBJ1-5 | TRBV5-4 | 15 | CASSLGGRGGQPQHF
TRBJ2-3 | TRBV6-7 | 21 | CASSYPPPGLAGVWCGDTQYF
TRBJ2-5 | TRBV11-1 | 12 | CASSLDRETQYF
TRBJ2-7 | TRBV29-1 | 14 | CSVEDPGTGYEQYF
TRBJ1-1 | TRBV14 | 12 | CASSRVNTEAFF
TRBJ1-3 | TRBV18 | 16 | CASSPPLTLGGNTIYF
TRBJ2-5 | TRBV6-1 | 14 | CASSDPRGWETQYF
TRBJ1-2 | TRBV9 | 15 | CASSDRGSANYGYTF
TRBJ2-2 | TRBV6-1 | 13 | CARPPTSPGELFF
TRBJ2-2 | TRBV25-1 | 15 | CASSRTGGITGELFF
TRBJ1-5 | TRBV19 | 15 | CASSISSPGNQPQHF
TRBJ1-1 | TRBV5-8 | 18 | CASSLVGAATSMNTEAFF
TRBJ2-3 | TRBV7-9 | 16 | CASSLNAGLAGDTQYF
TRBJ1-6 | TRBV7-2 | 12 | CASRPTGGTLHF
TRBJ1-1 | TRBV27 | 13 | CASSLWANTEAFF
TRBJ1-3 | TRBV7-6 | 15 | CASARGHLSGNTIYF
TRBJ1-2 | TRBV2 | 14 | CASSDQGAVYGYTF
TRBJ2-7 | TRBV28 | 15 | CASSLRTGGSYEQYF
TRBJ2-1 | TRBV6-5 | 12 | CASSGQGNEQFF